This entry concerns a single T cell receptor (beta chain). This record belongs to a study of blood T cell repertoires in COVID-19. In the original processing: Reference gene primers were amplified, and this amplification served to estimate nucleated cell counts. Only in-frame clones appear in the TCRdb table, and some are missing; sequencing was by immunoSEQ multiplex PCR. V and J calls and clone size are as listed in that table; D and trimming were resolved from the DNA. The repertoire holds some 120,000 clones, with about four fifths as singletons. Germline loops: CDR1 SGHVS, CDR2 FQNEAQ. The CDR3 is made up of 12 amino acids. With 1 base removed from V and 6 bases from J, the gap between germline ends came to 6 bases.

The chain carries TRBV7-8 and TRBJ1-2, with no clear D. The sample consisted of peripheral blood. The source of this sequence is a woman in her forties or fifties with acute or convalescent COVID-19. The CDR3 coding sequence is TGTGCCAGCAGCTTAGTGGCAGATGGCTACACCTTC. Translated: CASSLVADGYTF. The variable domain in full, with the rest retrieved from reference TRBV7-8 and TRBJ1-2, is GAGVSQSPRYKVAKRGQDVALRCDPISGHVSLFWYQQALGQGPEFLTYFQNEAQLDKSGLPSDRFFAERPEGSVSTLKIQRTQQEDSAVYLCASSLVADGYTFGSGTRLTVV.